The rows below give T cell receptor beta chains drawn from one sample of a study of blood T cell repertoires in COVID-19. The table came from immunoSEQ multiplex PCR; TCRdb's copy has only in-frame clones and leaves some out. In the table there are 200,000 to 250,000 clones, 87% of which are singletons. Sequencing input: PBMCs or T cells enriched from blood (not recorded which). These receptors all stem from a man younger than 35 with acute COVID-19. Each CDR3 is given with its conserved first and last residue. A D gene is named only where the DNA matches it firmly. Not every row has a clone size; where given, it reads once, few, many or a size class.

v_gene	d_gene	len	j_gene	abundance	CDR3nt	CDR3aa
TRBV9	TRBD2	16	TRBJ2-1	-	TGTGCCAGCAGCGCTCCCGGGACTAGCGGGAGCGATGAGCAGTTCTTC	CASSAPGTSGSDEQFF
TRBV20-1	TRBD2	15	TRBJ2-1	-	TGCAGTGCTAGTATGGGCTATCGGGAGGACAATGAGCAGTTCTTC	CSASMGYREDNEQFF
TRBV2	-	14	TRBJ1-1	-	TGTGCCAGCAGTGACGAGGGAGGGGGAACTGAAGCTTTCTTT	CASSDEGGGTEAFF
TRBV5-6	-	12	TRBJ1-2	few	TGTGCCAGCAGCTCCGGACAGTATGGCTACACCTTC	CASSSGQYGYTF
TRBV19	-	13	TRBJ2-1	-	TGTGCCAGTAGTATCCCAGGGCTTAATGAGCAGTTCTTC	CASSIPGLNEQFF
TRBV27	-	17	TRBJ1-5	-	TGTGCCACCGCGTGGCAGGGAACCCCGTATAGCAATCAGCCCCAGCATTTT	CATAWQGTPYSNQPQHF
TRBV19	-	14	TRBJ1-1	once	TGTGCCAGTAGCACTAAAATCAGGAACACTGAAGCTTTCTTT	CASSTKIRNTEAFF
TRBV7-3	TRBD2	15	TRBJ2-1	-	TGTGCCAGCAGCGGAGGACTAGCGGGAGTCGATGAGCAGTTCTTC	CASSGGLAGVDEQFF
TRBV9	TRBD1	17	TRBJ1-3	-	TGTGCCAGCAGCGAACAGGGGGGGGTTATCTCTGGAAACACCATATATTTT	CASSEQGGVISGNTIYF
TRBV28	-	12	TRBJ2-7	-	TGTGCCCATCCTAAGAATGACTACGAGCAGTACTTC	CAHPKNDYEQYF
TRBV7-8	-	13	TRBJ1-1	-	TGTGCCAGCAGCCGCGCCGACTACACTGAAGCTTTCTTT	CASSRADYTEAFF
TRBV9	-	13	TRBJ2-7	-	TGTGCCAGCAGCGTATCCCCCCCCGACGAGCAGTACTTC	CASSVSPPDEQYF
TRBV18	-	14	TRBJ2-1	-	TGTGCCAGCTCACTAGTAGGGGGACGGGATGAGCAGTTCTTC	CASSLVGGRDEQFF
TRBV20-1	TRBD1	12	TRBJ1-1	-	TGCAGTGCTAGTACAGGGGTAGCTGAAGCTTTCTTT	CSASTGVAEAFF
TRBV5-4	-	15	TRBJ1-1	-	TGTGCCAGCAGCTTGGGGGGGGGCGCTGGCACTGAAGCTTTCTTT	CASSLGGGAGTEAFF
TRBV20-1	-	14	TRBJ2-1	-	TGCAGTGCTAGTACCGGGAGCACCTACAATGAGCAGTTCTTC	CSASTGSTYNEQFF
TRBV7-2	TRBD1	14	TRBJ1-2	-	TGTGCCAGCAGCTTAGTAGGGACAGGAGATGGCTACACCTTC	CASSLVGTGDGYTF
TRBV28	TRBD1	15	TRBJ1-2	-	TGTGCCACCTCAATCGAAAGAACAGGGGGCTATGGCTACACCTTC	CATSIERTGGYGYTF
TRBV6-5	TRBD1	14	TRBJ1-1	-	TGTGCCAGCAGTTACTTCACAGGGGGCACTGAAGCTTTCTTT	CASSYFTGGTEAFF
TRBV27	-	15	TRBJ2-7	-	TGTGCCAGCAGTTGGAAAAGCGGAAGGGACTACGAGCAGTACTTC	CASSWKSGRDYEQYF
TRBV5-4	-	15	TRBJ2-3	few	TGTGCCAGCAGCCGCGAGGGGAGGAGGACAGATACGCAGTATTTT	CASSREGRRTDTQYF
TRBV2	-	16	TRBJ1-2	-	TGTGCCAGCAGTGAAGCCTACAGGGACCCTAACTATGGCTACACCTTC	CASSEAYRDPNYGYTF
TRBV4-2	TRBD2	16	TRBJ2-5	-	TGTGCCAGCAGCCAAGAGGGGGCGGGAGGCCAAGAGACCCAGTACTTC	CASSQEGAGGQETQYF
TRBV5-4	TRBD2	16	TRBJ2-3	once	TGTGCCAGCAGCTCCCCTGCGGGAGGCGTCACAGATACGCAGTATTTT	CASSSPAGGVTDTQYF
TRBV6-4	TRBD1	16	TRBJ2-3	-	TGTGCCAGCAGTGACTCCGGGACAGGGAACACAGATACGCAGTATTTT	CASSDSGTGNTDTQYF
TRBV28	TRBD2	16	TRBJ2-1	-	TGTGCCAGCAGCCCTCGGGGTAGCGGGGGTTACAATGAGCAGTTCTTC	CASSPRGSGGYNEQFF
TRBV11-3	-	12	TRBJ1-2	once	TGTGCCAGCAGCGTACAGGGAGATGGCTACACCTTC	CASSVQGDGYTF
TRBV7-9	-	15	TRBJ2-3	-	TGTGCCAGCAGCTTAGAGAGGTCCCCAGCAGATACGCAGTATTTT	CASSLERSPADTQYF
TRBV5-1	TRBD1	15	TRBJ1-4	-	TGCGCCAGCAGACCCGGACAGGGTTTAGGCGAAAAACTGTTTTTT	CASRPGQGLGEKLFF
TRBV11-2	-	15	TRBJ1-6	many	TGTGCCAGCAGCCAACAGGGTGGGGATAATTCACCCCTCCACTTT	CASSQQGGDNSPLHF
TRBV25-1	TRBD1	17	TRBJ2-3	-	TGTGCCAGCAGTGCCCTAAAACAGGGGTCCCTCCAAGATACGCAGTATTTT	CASSALKQGSLQDTQYF
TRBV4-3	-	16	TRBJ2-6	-	TGCGCCAGCAGCTCCCAACAGGGAAGTGGGGCCAACGTCCTGACTTTC	CASSSQQGSGANVLTF
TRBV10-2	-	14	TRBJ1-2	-	TGCGCCAGCAGTGAACCTAGGGAGAACTATGGCTACACCTTC	CASSEPRENYGYTF
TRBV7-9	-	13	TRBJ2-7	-	TGTGCCAGCAGCACCCCAGGGGACTACGAGCAGTACTTC	CASSTPGDYEQYF
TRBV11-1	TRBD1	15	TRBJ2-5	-	TGTGCCAGCAGCTTGGGACAGACGTACCAAGAGACCCAGTACTTC	CASSLGQTYQETQYF